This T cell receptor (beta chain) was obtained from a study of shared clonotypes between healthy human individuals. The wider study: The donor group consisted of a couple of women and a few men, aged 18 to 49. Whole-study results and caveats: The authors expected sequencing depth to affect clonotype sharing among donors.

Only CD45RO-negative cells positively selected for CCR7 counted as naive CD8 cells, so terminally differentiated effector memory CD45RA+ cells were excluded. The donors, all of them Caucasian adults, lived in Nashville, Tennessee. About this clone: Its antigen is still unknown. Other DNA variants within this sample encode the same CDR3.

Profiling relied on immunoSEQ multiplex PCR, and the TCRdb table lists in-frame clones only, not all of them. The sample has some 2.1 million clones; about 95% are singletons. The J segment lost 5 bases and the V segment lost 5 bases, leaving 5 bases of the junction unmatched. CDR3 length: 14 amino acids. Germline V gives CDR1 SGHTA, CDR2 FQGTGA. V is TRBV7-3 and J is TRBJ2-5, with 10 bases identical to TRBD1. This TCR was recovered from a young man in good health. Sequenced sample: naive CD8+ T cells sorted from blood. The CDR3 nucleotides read TGTGCCAGCAGCCCGACAGGGGGCTCGGAGACCCAGTACTTC. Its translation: CASSPTGGSETQYF.